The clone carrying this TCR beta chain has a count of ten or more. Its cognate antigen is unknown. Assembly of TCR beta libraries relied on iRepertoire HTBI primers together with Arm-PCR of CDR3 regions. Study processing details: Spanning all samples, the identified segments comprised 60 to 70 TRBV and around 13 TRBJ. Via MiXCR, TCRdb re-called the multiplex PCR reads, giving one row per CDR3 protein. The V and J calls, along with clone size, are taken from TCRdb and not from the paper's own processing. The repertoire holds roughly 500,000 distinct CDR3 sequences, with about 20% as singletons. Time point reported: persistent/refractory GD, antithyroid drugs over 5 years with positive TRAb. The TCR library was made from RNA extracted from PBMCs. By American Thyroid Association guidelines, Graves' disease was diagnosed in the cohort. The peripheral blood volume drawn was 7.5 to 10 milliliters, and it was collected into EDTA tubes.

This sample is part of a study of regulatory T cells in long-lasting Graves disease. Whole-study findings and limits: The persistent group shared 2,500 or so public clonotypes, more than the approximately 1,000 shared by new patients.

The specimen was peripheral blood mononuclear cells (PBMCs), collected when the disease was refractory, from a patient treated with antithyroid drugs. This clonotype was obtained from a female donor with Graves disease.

The CDR3 loop is CASSRDGEKLFF. The CDR3 DNA is TGTGCCAGCAGTAGGGACGGTGAAAAACTGTTTTTT. This chain uses TRBV28 with TRBJ1-4; maybe TRBD1 (5 bases). CDR1 and CDR2 (germline): MDHEN, SYDVKM. With 5 bases removed from V and 7 bases from J, the gap between germline ends came to 8 bases. There are 12 residues in the CDR3.